This TCR beta chain derives from a study of metastatic and nonmetastatic thyroid tumors. Thyroid surgery was preceded by no treatment in any patient. From the PCR reads, TCRdb re-called clones with MiXCR. This table holds around 17,000 clones, about 12% found once. The CDR3 length is 15 residues. V lost 3 bases, J lost 6 bases, and 18 bases lay in between. Germline assignment: CDR1 SGHDN and CDR2 FVKESK. The sample holds many counts of this clone. The clonotype was recovered from a female donor with papillary thyroid cancer or a benign thyroid nodule (not recorded which). Some clones in this sample may be carry-over from other donors' samples. Source material: tumor tissue. V usage is TRBV14 and J usage is TRBJ2-7; D gene uncertain. CDR3 coding DNA: TGTGCCAGCAGCCAGAATCGCTATGGAGCCGCCGAGCAGTACTTC. Translated: CASSQNRYGAAEQYF.